This entry describes one T cell receptor beta chain. Its antigen remains unknown. Study-wide findings and caveats: Whole repertoires were not studied in the larger cohort, only one V-J beta rearrangement.

Each CDR3 protein is one row after TCRdb ran MiXCR on the 5' RACE reads. The sample yields 4,000 to 5,000 distinct CDR3 sequences, 72% seen once. The sorted Tregs were CD4+CD25+CD127-/low cells. The receptor comes from a female donor with breast cancer. Sequencing used Tregs sorted from blood.

This chain's CDR3 is CASSLVGTGNQPQHF. CDR3 coding DNA: TGTGCCAGCAGCTTAGTTGGGACAGGCAATCAGCCCCAGCATTTT. J is TRBJ1-5 and V is TRBV7-9, with TRBD1 matching 7 bases. The CDR3 has 15 amino acids. With V trimmed by 1 base and J by 2 bases, 2 bases remained unmatched. Germline CDR1 reads SEHNR; CDR2 reads FQNEAQ (reference sequence).